Presented here are 5 T cell receptor beta chains from one specimen sequenced in a study of shared clonotypes between healthy human individuals. TCRdb's copy holds only in-frame clones and misses some; the assay was immunoSEQ multiplex PCR. The sample yields about 2.4 million clones, 80% to 95% seen once. Sequencing used naive CD4+ T cells from PBMCs. Subset denoted: CD45RA+ positively selected. The source of these receptors is a man aged 18 to 29 in good health. Some clones in this sample may be carry-over from other donors' samples.

The rearrangement links TRBV28 to TRBJ1-5, with D perhaps matching TRBD1 (5 bases). Trimming stripped 7 bases from V and 5 bases from J, with 21 bases between. There are 16 residues in the CDR3. Germline V gene sequence: CDR1 MDHEN, CDR2 SYDVKM. CDR3 in amino acids: CASKGGTTASHQPQHF. CDR3 nucleotides: TGTGCCAGCAAGGGTGGGACGACGGCGTCTCATCAGCCCCAGCATTTT.

The CDR3 protein is CASSQDSTREYYNEQFF. The CDR3 DNA follows: TGCGCCAGCAGCCAAGATAGTACTAGAGAGTACTACAATGAGCAGTTCTTC. The V gene is TRBV4-1, the J gene TRBJ2-1; D is perhaps TRBD2 (5 bases). Trimming cost V 0 bases and J 3 bases, with 15 bases left between them. This CDR3 has 17 amino acids. From germline, CDR1 is MGHRA and CDR2 YSYEKL.

V is TRBV5-1 and J is TRBJ2-5, with 9 bases fitting TRBD2. With 1 base clipped from V and 0 bases from J, the junction kept 4 bases outside the gene matches. From germline, CDR1 is SGHRS and CDR2 YFSETQ. This CDR3 contains 16 residues. CDR3 protein: CASSLYLAGNQETQYF. In DNA form, the CDR3 reads TGCGCCAGCAGCTTGTACCTAGCGGGGAACCAAGAGACCCAGTACTTC.

The chain employs TRBV28 and TRBJ1-2; D unresolved. Trimming left V 3 bases short and J 2 bases short, with 13 bases between. The CDR3 is 15 residues long. Looked up from germline, CDR1 is MDHEN and CDR2 is SYDVKM. CDR3: CASSLDTLGNYGYTF. As DNA, the CDR3 is TGTGCCAGCAGTTTGGATACCCTAGGGAACTATGGCTACACCTTC.

A few counts support this clone. The sample carries other DNA sequences with the same CDR3. This chain links TRBV5-1 with TRBJ2-1; D gene ambiguous. V lost 0 bases to trimming and J lost 0 bases, with 7 bases between them. The CDR3 extends over 15 amino acids. Germline assignment: CDR1 SGHRS and CDR2 YFSETQ. This CDR3 is CASSLEQSSYNEQFF. DNA of the CDR3: TGCGCCAGCAGCTTGGAACAGAGCTCCTACAATGAGCAGTTCTTC.